These 30 T cell receptor beta chains were sequenced from one sample in a study of T-cell memory formation after mild COVID-19 (dated by TCRdb to the early 2020s). Libraries came from 5' RACE. Reads for this sample came from an Illumina NovaSeq 6000. Using fastp at Q25 and MiXCR, TCRdb reprocessed the public reads and kept productive beta chains. Merged by CDR3 protein, the rows form single entries marked with the most common genes and DNA. Here the sample has approximately 500,000 distinct CDR3 sequences; approximately 25% occur a single time. The ten biggest clones cover 9.5% to 15% of the sample. Sequenced sample: PBMCs or a T cell subset sorted from them (not recorded which). The receptor source for this set is an adult woman who had mild COVID-19 (a few samples of this study predate the infection). The sample titles of this study are shuffled in the database, so cell type and time point are left out; the donor was told from shared clones.

The chain links TRBV29-1 to TRBJ2-3; TRBD2 matches at 13 bases. Germline loops: CDR1 SQVTM, CDR2 ANQGSEA. The CDR3 is 16 residues long. V lost 6 bases and J lost 1; bases outside the gene matches: 7. The DNA of the CDR3 is TGCAGCGTAGCCGGGACTAGCGGGATAGGCACAGATACGCAGTATTTT. It yields the protein CSVAGTSGIGTDTQYF.

This clonotype was picked up a small number of times. CDR3 coding DNA: TGCAGTGCTAGCCTGCCTAGGGTTACAACTAATGAAAAACTGTTTTTT. This encodes CSASLPRVTTNEKLFF. V and J are TRBV20-1 and TRBJ1-4, with D unresolved. This CDR3 has 16 residues. V gave up 3 bases and J gave up 0 bases, with 14 bases separating them. In germline, CDR1 is DFQATT, CDR2 SNEGSKA (reference sequence).

The rearrangement links TRBV27 to TRBJ2-7; D unclear. CDR3 size: 16 residues. Between the trimmed V and J ends, which lost 8 bases and 2 bases, there was a span of 22 bases. Germline V gives CDR1 MNHEY, CDR2 SMNVEV (reference sequence). The chain's CDR3 is CASATRPRTETYEQYF. As DNA, the CDR3 is TGTGCCAGCGCCACAAGACCTCGGACGGAGACCTACGAGCAGTACTTC.

The chain links TRBV5-5 to TRBJ1-1; D is perhaps TRBD1 (5 bases). Trimming took 1 base from V and 11 from J, leaving 15 bases between them. Germline loops: CDR1 SGHKS, CDR2 YYEKEE (reference sequence). The CDR3 loop spans 13 amino acids. CDR3 residues: CASSLSRDRGAFF. The CDR3 coding sequence is TGTGCCAGCAGCTTGAGCAGGGACCGGGGGGCTTTCTTT.

The sample holds a few counts of this clonotype. This chain links TRBV7-9 with TRBJ2-3; D may be TRBD1 or TRBD2 (6 bases each). The ends were cut back, 11 bases at V and 1 base at J, with 22 bases in the middle. CDR1 is SEHNR, CDR2 FQNEAQ, per germline (reference sequence). There are 16 residues in the CDR3. The CDR3 region is CAVPRLGGGGTDTQYF. DNA for the CDR3: TGTGCCGTTCCCCGCCTCGGGGGCGGCGGCACAGATACGCAGTATTTT.

This sequence joins TRBV12-3 or TRBV12-4 and TRBJ2-1; weak D call: TRBD2 (6 bases). The V end was cut by 6 bases, the J end by 4 bases, with 13 bases between. This CDR3 comprises 14 residues. In DNA form, the CDR3 reads TGTGCCAGCAGACTCGGGACTTCGTACAATGAGCAGTTCTTC. Amino acid sequence: CASRLGTSYNEQFF.

The chain joins TRBV7-7 to TRBJ2-3; 7 bases are a match to TRBD1. CDR3 length: 16 residues. V was pared by 2 bases and J by 2 bases, with 7 bases of the junction left unmatched. Germline CDR1 is SSHAT and CDR2 is FNYEAQ (reference sequence). The CDR3 DNA reads as TGTGCCAGCAGCTTATCGGCAGGGGGAACCACAGATACGCAGTATTTT. Translated: CASSLSAGGTTDTQYF.

This clonotype occurred a few times. V is TRBV24-1 and J is TRBJ2-7, with 8 bases matching TRBD2. The V gene end was trimmed by 4 bases and the J gene end by 11 bases; junction bases not matched to a gene: 9. Germline CDR1 and CDR2: KGHDR and SFDVKD. This CDR3 region has 13 residues. Written as DNA, the CDR3 is TGTGCCACCAGTGACCCCGGGACTAGTGCCGAGTACTTC. It encodes CATSDPGTSAEYF.

This clonotype was observed a few times. This chain uses TRBV20-1 with TRBJ2-1; D is uncertain. CDR1 and CDR2 (germline): DFQATT, SNEGSKA (reference sequence). The V and J ends lost 3 bases and 4 bases respectively, with 4 bases between them. The CDR3 contains 11 residues. CDR3 protein: CSASPYNEQFF. The CDR3 DNA reads as TGCAGTGCTAGCCCTTACAATGAGCAGTTCTTC.

The chain has TRBV18 and TRBJ1-1; D uncertain. V gave up 6 bases and J gave up 1 base, with 9 bases separating them. Germline V gene sequence: CDR1 KGHSH, CDR2 LQKENI. This CDR3 region has 13 residues. The CDR3 DNA reads as TGTGCCAGCTCTTCTAACGGGAACACTGAAGCTTTCTTT. The encoded protein is CASSSNGNTEAFF.

The rearrangement uses TRBV30 and TRBJ2-7, with D perhaps matching TRBD1 or TRBD2 (5 bases each). This CDR3 region has 13 residues. CDR1 and CDR2 (germline): GTSNPN, SVGIG (reference sequence). Between the trimmed V and J ends, which lost 1 base and 6 bases, there was a span of 13 bases. The DNA for the CDR3 is TGTGCCTGGAGTGCGGGGCCCGACGGCGAGCAGTACTTC. It specifies CAWSAGPDGEQYF.

CDR3 in DNA: TGTGCCAGCAGTGAAGTGAGCGGAAGCACAGATACGCAGTATTTT. Protein: CASSEVSGSTDTQYF. V and J are TRBV2 and TRBJ2-3; D is perhaps TRBD2 (5 bases). Trimming took 1 base from V and 0 from J, leaving 8 bases between them. Germline loops: CDR1 SNHLY, CDR2 FYNNEI. This CDR3 has 15 residues.

The sample holds many counts of this clonotype. This chain links TRBV12-3 or TRBV12-4 with TRBJ2-7, with 8 bases aligning to TRBD1. The length of the CDR3 is 14 residues. V was pared by 5 bases and J by 2 bases, with 5 bases of the junction left unmatched. The CDR3 coding sequence is TGTGCCAGCAGTCCAGGGGGCAAGACCTACGAGCAGTACTTC. Translating it yields CASSPGGKTYEQYF.

J is TRBJ2-7 and V is TRBV29-1; D unresolved. With 4 bases removed from V and 3 bases from J, the gap between germline ends came to 4 bases. The V gene's germline CDR1 is SQVTM and CDR2 ANQGSEA. The CDR3 is made up of 10 amino acids. The CDR3 sequence is CSVASYEQYF. In nucleotides, the CDR3 is TGCAGCGTTGCCAGCTACGAGCAGTACTTC.

This clonotype was seen a handful of times. The chain combines TRBV9 with TRBJ2-3; D not resolved. This CDR3 has 12 residues. Germline CDR1 and CDR2: SGDLS and YYNGEE. V was pared by 4 bases and J by 4 bases, with 7 bases between. Written as DNA, the CDR3 is TGTGCCAGCAGCCTACCTCCAGATACGCAGTATTTT. Translation: CASSLPPDTQYF.

There are a few counts of this clonotype. The chain employs TRBV10-3 and TRBJ1-1, with D possibly matching TRBD1 (6 bases). The CDR3 has 14 amino acids. CDR1 ENHRY and CDR2 SYGVKD come from the germline V gene. V shed 10 bases and J shed 5 bases, with 20 bases lying between them. The CDR3 loop is CATLGTGIGTEAFF. As DNA, the CDR3 is TGTGCCACCCTAGGAACAGGGATAGGTACTGAAGCTTTCTTT.

This sequence joins TRBV12-3 or TRBV12-4 and TRBJ1-1; D is undetermined. The CDR3 is made up of 13 amino acids. Trimming took off 2 bases at V and 7 bases at J, with 11 bases between the two ends. For the CDR3, the DNA is TGTGCCAGCAGTTTACCCCTTGGGAGTGAAGCTTTCTTT. Protein product: CASSLPLGSEAFF.

The rearrangement uses TRBV19 and TRBJ2-5; D not certain. The CDR3 has 14 residues. With 5 bases removed from V and 5 bases from J, the gap between germline ends came to 15 bases. From germline, CDR1 is LNHDA and CDR2 SQIVND (reference sequence). CDR3 region: CASSSLSIRETQYF. CDR3 DNA sequence: TGTGCCAGTAGTTCGCTTAGCATCCGGGAGACCCAGTACTTC.

The chain uses TRBV6-5 and TRBJ2-1; 7 nucleotides align to TRBD2. Germline CDR1 is MNHEY and CDR2 is SVGAGI. The CDR3 consists of 16 residues. V trimming: 5 bases; J trimming: 3 bases; junction bases outside the gene matches: 10. This chain's CDR3 is CASSPGGSPVYNEQFF. CDR3 nucleotides: TGTGCCAGCAGTCCCGGCGGGAGCCCGGTCTACAATGAGCAGTTCTTC.

This clonotype was seen at least ten times. The chain couples TRBV5-1 to TRBJ2-7; 9 nucleotides line up with TRBD1. This CDR3 has 14 amino acids. The germline V gene has CDR1 SGHRS and CDR2 YFSETQ. The V and J ends lost 3 bases and 3 bases, in that order; junction bases with no gene match: 4. CDR3 nucleotides: TGCGCCAGCAGCTCCCGGGACAGGGACTACGAGCAGTACTTC. It specifies CASSSRDRDYEQYF.

The J gene is TRBJ2-7, the V gene TRBV12-3 or TRBV12-4; D is possibly TRBD1 or TRBD2 (5 bases each). The CDR3 length is 18 residues. V was pared by 5 bases and J by 0 bases, with 23 bases between. Written as DNA, the CDR3 is TGTGCCAGCAGTCGCCAGAGGACATCGACTGGGAGCTCCTACGAGCAGTACTTC. Amino acid sequence: CASSRQRTSTGSSYEQYF.

The rearrangement links TRBV4-1 to TRBJ2-7, with D possibly matching TRBD2 (6 bases). CDR3 length: 15 amino acids. The V and J ends lost 0 bases and 4 bases respectively, with 13 bases between them. Germline V gene lookup returns CDR1 MGHRA and CDR2 YSYEKL. DNA for the CDR3: TGCGCCAGCAGCCAAGATCTACTAGCAGGGTACGAGCAGTACTTC. Protein: CASSQDLLAGYEQYF.

CDR3 nucleotide sequence: TGTGCCAGCAGTTACCTGCAAGCGCCCAATGAGCAGTTCTTC. Translated, it gives CASSYLQAPNEQFF. The V gene is TRBV6-5, the J gene TRBJ2-1, with unresolved D. Germline V CDR1 and CDR2: MNHEY, SVGAGI. This CDR3 is built from 14 residues. V lost 2 bases and J lost 6, with 11 bases in between.

The rearrangement joins TRBV4-1 to TRBJ2-3; the match to TRBD1 covers 7 bases. V was clipped by 4 bases and J by 4 bases; unmatched bases: 8. The CDR3 consists of 15 residues. Germline loops: CDR1 MGHRA, CDR2 YSYEKL. CDR3 amino acids: CASSLSGGDADTQYF. DNA of the CDR3: TGCGCCAGCAGCCTGTCAGGGGGAGACGCAGATACGCAGTATTTT.

The table lists this clonotype with a few counts. The chain combines TRBV29-1 with TRBJ1-2; tentative D call: TRBD1 (5 bases). This CDR3 contains 14 residues. Deletions cut 3 bases from V and 6 bases from J, with 17 bases between. CDR1 SQVTM and CDR2 ANQGSEA come from the germline V gene. CDR3 nucleotides: TGCAGCGTTGATGGGGGGGGATTCGTGGATGGCTACACCTTC. Translating gives CSVDGGGFVDGYTF.

The rearrangement uses TRBV7-8 and TRBJ1-1; D is unclear. Germline V gene lookup returns CDR1 SGHVS and CDR2 FQNEAQ. With 5 bases removed from V and 1 base from J, the gap between germline ends came to 20 bases. The CDR3 spans 17 residues. CDR3 sequence reads: CASSLGTSPTTNTEAFF. The CDR3 nucleotides read TGTGCCAGCAGCCTAGGAACGTCGCCTACTACGAACACTGAAGCTTTCTTT.

The table lists this clonotype with many counts. The chain uses TRBV5-1 and TRBJ2-1; D may match TRBD1 or TRBD2 (5 bases each). The CDR3 runs to 12 residues. V lost 3 bases, J lost 7 bases, and 8 bases lay in between. From germline, CDR1 is SGHRS and CDR2 YFSETQ. The CDR3 spells CASSWDANEQFF. As DNA, the CDR3 is TGCGCCAGCAGCTGGGACGCTAATGAGCAGTTCTTC.

This clonotype showed up just a few times. The chain combines TRBV12-3 or TRBV12-4 with TRBJ2-4; 10 bases align to TRBD1. Trimming cost V 5 bases and J 1 base; bases outside gene matches: 17. This CDR3 has 20 residues. For the CDR3, the DNA is TGTGCCAGCAGTCCTGGTATGGACAGGGGGAATGTGAAGGCCAAAAACATTCAGTACTTC. It encodes CASSPGMDRGNVKAKNIQYF.

This clonotype was seen more than once but under ten times. The CDR3 bases are TGTGCCAGCAGCTTAGCTCAAGCGGGAGGGGGGGAGCAGTACTTC. This encodes CASSLAQAGGGEQYF. The chain has TRBV7-8 and TRBJ2-7, with 10 bases that match TRBD2. Germline V gives CDR1 SGHVS, CDR2 FQNEAQ. This CDR3 comprises 15 residues. After removal of 0 bases from V and 7 bases from J, the junction contained 6 bases not matched to a gene.

This chain joins TRBV12-3 or TRBV12-4 and TRBJ2-1; possible D gene TRBD2, 5 bases. This CDR3 has 14 amino acids. The V end lost 6 bases, the J end lost 8 bases, and 17 bases lay between the germline ends. The CDR3 region is CASSPRDFGDEQFF. The CDR3 DNA is TGTGCCAGCAGCCCCCGGGATTTTGGCGATGAGCAGTTCTTC.